This TCR beta chain was profiled in a study of T cells in Graves' hyperthyroidism and ophthalmopathy. Study-level results: Ophthalmopathy onset followed model prediction by a median approximately 7 months. Most expanded thyroid clonotypes above 0.001 recurred in blood. A model using 13 V-J features told ophthalmopathy apart from stable hyperthyroidism.

Each diagnosis drew on symptoms, thyroxine, TRAb, thyroid ultrasound and orbital computed tomography findings. This clonotype was seen at least ten times. What it binds is not known. RNA transcripts provided the source from which TCR beta CDR3 regions were amplified. First-round RT-PCR with HTBI primers amplified the TCR CDR3 region. TCRdb fed the multiplex PCR reads into MiXCR, producing one record per CDR3 protein. Of about 300,000 distinct CDR3 sequences in the sample, around a quarter were seen once. Germline loops: CDR1 DFQATT, CDR2 SNEGSKA (reference sequence). Trimming cost V 0 bases and J 0 bases, with 12 bases left between them. CDR3 size: 15 residues.

The TCR originated in a man between 40 and 49 years old with Graves' hyperthyroidism that later progressed to Graves' ophthalmopathy. The V gene is TRBV20-1, the J gene TRBJ2-7; the D is unclear. Sequencing was performed on blood. The CDR3 sequence is CSAREFRLNSYEQYF. For the CDR3, the DNA is TGCAGTGCTAGAGAGTTCCGACTGAACTCCTACGAGCAGTACTTC.